This T cell receptor beta chain was profiled in a study of blood T cell repertoires in COVID-19. Study-level background: Acute and convalescent COVID-19 specimens originated in the United States, Italy and Spain. The analysed material was cDNA or gDNA that came from T cells, B-cell-depleted T cells, or PBMCs.

In the authors' workflow: Nucleated cell number was recorded as an estimate derived from reference gene primer amplification. The protocol was immunoSEQ multiplex PCR, while the TCRdb copy is restricted to in-frame clones and leaves out a portion. V, J and clone size were drawn from that table, and D and trimming were deduced from the DNA. The profile shows roughly 280,000 clones, around 86% of them singletons. The CDR3 loop spans 17 amino acids. With V trimmed by 4 bases and J by 0 bases, 5 bases remained unmatched. From germline, CDR1 is SGHRS and CDR2 YFSETQ. The sequence was collected from a man aged 50-60 years with acute or convalescent COVID-19. Sequencing input: peripheral blood. V usage is TRBV5-1 and J usage is TRBJ2-6; 9 bases fit TRBD1. The CDR3 DNA sequence: TGCGCCAGCAGCCCTGGACAGGGGTACTCTGGGGCCAACGTCCTGACTTTC. It encodes CASSPGQGYSGANVLTF.